This T cell receptor (beta chain) was recovered during a study of T cell repertoires in cytomegalovirus infection. Study in general: It was recently identified HLA-C-restricted and well-studied HLA-B-restricted CMV epitopes that the study used. Through public TCR beta signatures, both CMV infection and matching HLA type were indicated.

V was shortened by 3 bases and J by 0 bases, with 11 bases between the two germline ends. The CDR3 totals 15 residues. The V gene's germline CDR1 is MNHNS and CDR2 SASEGT. Details on this clonotype: The target antigen is unknown.

Via MiXCR, TCRdb re-called the reads, giving one row per CDR3 protein. Of some 800,000 distinct CDR3 sequences listed, about 29% were seen once; the top ten hold around 14%. The chain is built from TRBV6-1 and TRBJ1-2; D ambiguous. The sequence was obtained from a human donor in good health (CMV status not recorded). Some clones in this sample may be carry-over from other donors' samples. The sequencing used cultured CD8+ T cells from PBMCs, collected from culture after CMV antigen stimulation. The CDR3 protein is CASSEGFPANYGYTF. The DNA for the CDR3 is TGTGCCAGCAGTGAGGGGTTCCCAGCTAACTATGGCTACACCTTC.